A single sample gave rise to the 8 T cell receptor beta chains below, sequenced in a study of blood T cells in healthy people across ages. Together with a sample-barcoded 5' primer, a J-beta primer mix was included in a second PCR lasting about 6 to 12 cycles. TCRdb used MiXCR to reprocess the 5' RACE reads, holding one entry per CDR3 protein. This sample yields approximately 900,000 distinct CDR3 sequences, of which roughly 52% are seen a single time; around an eighth belongs to the top ten. Material for sequencing was blood. The receptors stem from a young man in good health.

The chain links TRBV5-4 to TRBJ2-1; tentative D call: TRBD1 (6 bases). CDR3 length: 15 residues. Germline CDR1 reads SGHNT; CDR2 reads YYREEE (reference sequence). V gave up 0 bases and J gave up 6 bases, with 13 bases separating them. CDR3 sequence (DNA): TGTGCCAGCAGCTTGGTCAGGGGAAAGGTCAATGAGCAGTTCTTC. Amino acid sequence: CASSLVRGKVNEQFF.

CDR3 nucleotides: TGTGCCAGCACGGCCGGGACAGGGACCAAGAACTATGGCTACACCTTC. This sequence encodes CASTAGTGTKNYGYTF. The V and J genes are TRBV12-3 or TRBV12-4 and TRBJ1-2; 9 bases fit TRBD1. The CDR3 has 16 residues. The junction had 11 bases not matched to a gene; V was cut back by 7 bases and J by 2 bases.

This clonotype was recorded at least ten times. The rearrangement uses TRBV4-3 and TRBJ2-3; TRBD2 agrees at 10 bases. The CDR3 extends over 15 amino acids. In germline, CDR1 is LGHNA, CDR2 YSLEER. Trimming cost V 4 bases and J 5 bases; bases outside gene matches: 6. The chain's CDR3 is CASSRGTSDGDTQYF. The CDR3 DNA reads as TGCGCCAGCAGCCGCGGGACTAGCGATGGAGATACGCAGTATTTT.

This clonotype was picked up a small number of times. J is TRBJ1-1 and V is TRBV4-3; 9 bases agree with TRBD1. Trimming took 0 bases from V and 6 from J; bases not matched to a gene: 8. This CDR3 spans 16 amino acids. The V gene's germline CDR1 is LGHNA and CDR2 YSLEER. CDR3 bases: TGCGCCAGCAGCCAAGATGGACAGGGGACCCCCGCTGAAGCTTTCTTT. Its protein is CASSQDGQGTPAEAFF.

The V and J genes are TRBV7-9 and TRBJ1-1; 7 bases match TRBD1. Trimming at V came to 5 bases and at J to 0 bases, leaving 9 bases not matched to a gene. The CDR3 sequence is 16 residues long. The germline V gene has CDR1 SEHNR and CDR2 FQNEAQ (reference sequence). CDR3 residues: CASSPPEGAVNTEAFF. The CDR3, as DNA: TGTGCCAGCAGCCCTCCGGAGGGGGCCGTGAACACTGAAGCTTTCTTT.

The J gene is TRBJ2-4, the V gene TRBV27; TRBD1 matches at 8 bases. Gene TRBJ2-7 matches the end of the DNA better, so the J call may be wrong. The CDR3 is made up of 16 amino acids. Germline assignment: CDR1 MNHEY and CDR2 SMNVEV (reference sequence). The CDR3 bases are TGTGCCAGCAGCCCCCTCCTGGGGCAGGGGGCTGGCGAGCAGTACTTC. Encoded protein: CASSPLLGQGAGEQYF.

In this sample, this clonotype turned up many times. The gene calls are TRBV12-3 or TRBV12-4 and TRBJ1-5; D is unresolved. The CDR3 extends over 13 amino acids. Trimming removed 6 bases at V and 1 base at J, with 7 bases between. CDR3: CASSQASNQPQHF. Written as DNA, the CDR3 is TGTGCCAGCAGCCAGGCCAGCAATCAGCCCCAGCATTTT.

This clonotype has a handful of counts. The chain couples TRBV4-2 to TRBJ1-1, with D tentatively TRBD1 (5 bases). V shed 1 base and J shed 3 bases, with 15 bases lying between them. The V gene's germline CDR1 is LGHNA and CDR2 YNFKEQ. The CDR3 extends over 16 amino acids. CDR3 protein: CASSQANPGEDTEAFF. The CDR3 DNA reads TGTGCCAGCAGCCAAGCCAATCCGGGGGAGGACACTGAAGCTTTCTTT.